These 21 T cell receptor beta chains were all obtained from the same sample, sequenced in a study of cytotoxic CD8 clonotypes in ibrutinib-treated CLL (dated by TCRdb to about 2021). The time point label of this sample denotes: less than 30 months on ibrutinib. Library preparation used the immunoSEQ multiplex PCR assay. What TCRdb holds here is the immuneACCESS table cut down to in-frame rearrangements. Part of the clones is not present; checked against another copy, under half of the missing clones reflect an unresolved V gene, and the others are unexplained. This sample holds approximately 60,000 clones; roughly 50% were observed only once. About a fifth of the sample lies in the top ten. Material: PBMCs, obtained after 24 months of ibrutinib treatment. The receptors come from a human donor with chronic lymphocytic leukemia.

This clone was seen many times. This sequence joins TRBV28 and TRBJ2-7; D not certain. Trimming took off 7 bases at V and 6 bases at J, with 16 bases between the two ends. There are 13 residues in the CDR3. The germline CDR1 and CDR2 sequences are MDHEN and SYDVKM. CDR3 protein: CASTSAGLGEQYV. The CDR3 nucleotides read TGTGCCAGCACCTCGGCAGGCCTGGGCGAGCAGTACGTC.

J is TRBJ1-2 and V is TRBV5-1; 7 nucleotides line up with TRBD1. Germline V gene data show CDR1 as SGHRS and CDR2 as YFSETQ. V was pared by 4 bases and J by 3 bases, with 9 bases of the junction left unmatched. The CDR3 runs 15 residues. The CDR3 protein is CASSPEQGRDYGYTF. CDR3 DNA sequence: TGCGCCAGCAGCCCCGAACAGGGGAGGGACTATGGCTACACCTTC. Using reference TRBV5-1 and TRBJ1-2 for the parts outside the CDR3, the full variable domain is KAGVTQTPRYLIKTRGQQVTLSCSPISGHRSVSWYQQTPGQGLQFLFEYFSETQRNKGNFPGRFSGRQFSNSRSEMNVSTLELGDSALYLCASSPEQGRDYGYTFGSGTRLTVV.

This rearrangement joins TRBV11-3 to TRBJ2-2; a possible D gene is TRBD2 (5 bases). Germline V gene data show CDR1 as SGHNT and CDR2 as YENEEA. Between the trimmed V and J ends, which lost 4 bases and 4 bases, there was a span of 16 bases. This CDR3 region has 16 residues. The CDR3 DNA reads TGTGCCAGCAGCTCGAGGCGAGGGAGTGGCACCGGGGAGCTGTTTTTT. Amino acid sequence: CASSSRRGSGTGELFF.

The rearrangement uses TRBV5-1 and TRBJ2-3; a weak D match, TRBD2 (5 bases). V lost 8 bases and J lost 3, with 13 bases in between. Germline loops: CDR1 SGHRS, CDR2 YFSETQ. The CDR3 consists of 13 residues. CDR3 bases: TGCGCCAGTGCCGAGGGTTGGACAGATACGCAGTATTTT. It yields the protein CASAEGWTDTQYF.

The V call is TRBV6-1, the J call TRBJ2-7; possibly TRBD1 for D (5 bases). The CDR3 sequence is 14 residues long. The ends were cut back, 6 bases at V and 2 bases at J, with 14 bases in the middle. Germline V gives CDR1 MNHNS, CDR2 SASEGT. The CDR3 protein is CASSERGRAYEQYV. The CDR3, as DNA: TGTGCCAGCAGCGAAAGGGGCAGGGCCTACGAGCAGTACGTC.

This clone was seen just once. This sequence joins TRBV6-1 and TRBJ1-1; no reliable D call. Germline V gene lookup returns CDR1 MNHNS and CDR2 SASEGT. V shed 6 bases and J shed 0 bases, with 8 bases lying between them. The CDR3 is made up of 13 amino acids. The CDR3 sequence: CASRRPMNTEAFF. In DNA form, the CDR3 reads TGTGCCAGCAGGCGGCCTATGAACACTGAAGCTTTCTTT.

The chain uses TRBV5-8 and TRBJ2-3; a possible D gene is TRBD2 (6 bases). The V and J ends lost 2 bases and 2 bases respectively, with 15 bases between them. Germline V gene lookup returns CDR1 SGHTS and CDR2 YDEGEE. The CDR3 totals 16 residues. The CDR3 region is CASSLVASGVTDTQYF. In DNA form, the CDR3 reads TGTGCCAGCAGCTTAGTGGCGTCGGGAGTCACAGATACGCAGTATTTT.

This clone appeared a few times. The CDR3 sequence is CASSFRGVGYTF. CDR3 DNA: TGTGCCAGCAGTTTCCGAGGGGTTGGCTACACCTTC. The chain combines TRBV28 with TRBJ1-2; TRBD1 is a possible D gene (5 bases). Trimming shortened V by 3 bases and J by 7 bases, and 9 bases separated the two germline ends. Germline V gene sequence: CDR1 MDHEN, CDR2 SYDVKM. This CDR3 region has 12 residues.

As concerns this clone: A clone one base away is much larger, so this may be a read error. V and J are TRBV5-1 and TRBJ2-4; TRBD1 might be the D (5 bases). CDR1 and CDR2 from the germline V gene are SGHRS and YFSETQ. This CDR3 comprises 15 residues. Trimming took off 0 bases at V and 9 bases at J, with 16 bases between the two ends. The CDR3 DNA follows: TGCGCCAGCAGCTTGGCCGCGGCAGGGCAAAGCATTCAGTACTTC. This sequence encodes CASSLAAAGQSIQYF.

This chain connects TRBV7-9 to TRBJ2-1; 8 bases fit TRBD2. Germline V gene sequence: CDR1 SEHNR, CDR2 FQNEAQ (reference sequence). The CDR3 extends over 16 amino acids. J lost 5 bases, V lost 1 base, and 7 bases had no gene match. CDR3 DNA: TGTGCCAGCAGCTTAGTCACTAGCGGACGACACAATGAGCAGTTCTTC. It yields the protein CASSLVTSGRHNEQFF.

The rearrangement uses TRBV7-9 and TRBJ1-4; D is undetermined. CDR1 SEHNR and CDR2 FQNEAQ come from the germline V gene (reference sequence). The CDR3 is 19 residues long. V shed 5 bases and J shed 7 bases, with 29 bases lying between them. The CDR3 nucleotides are TGTGCCAGCAGCCCTAGTCAGTTCGGCGGCTCTACCTGGGGTGAAAAACTGTTTTTT. Amino acid sequence: CASSPSQFGGSTWGEKLFF.

The chain recombines TRBV5-1 with TRBJ2-3, with 10 positions matching TRBD2. The CDR3 length is 17 residues. CDR1 and CDR2 (germline): SGHRS, YFSETQ. After removal of 4 bases from V and 5 bases from J, the junction contained 13 bases not matched to a gene. Written as DNA, the CDR3 is TGCGCCAGCAGCCCCGGCGGTTCGTCTAGCGGGAGAGATACGCAGTATTTT. Its protein product is CASSPGGSSSGRDTQYF.

The V gene is TRBV4-1, the J gene TRBJ2-3, with D possibly TRBD1 on 6 matching bases. Per germline, CDR1 MGHRA and CDR2 YSYEKL. The CDR3 sequence is 18 residues long. Trimming removed 2 bases at V and 2 bases at J, with 20 bases between. The CDR3 bases are TGCGCCAGCAGCCAATCCATTTACCGGGACAATCCCACAGATACGCAGTATTTT. It encodes CASSQSIYRDNPTDTQYF.

This clone has only a few counts. This CDR3 reads CASSFTGGYGETQYF. The CDR3 DNA sequence: TGTGCCAGCAGCTTCACAGGGGGCTACGGAGAGACCCAGTACTTC. The chain links TRBV7-8 to TRBJ2-5; 9 nucleotides agree with TRBD1. The CDR3 covers 15 residues. Germline loops: CDR1 SGHVS, CDR2 FQNEAQ. The trim removed 3 bases at V and 4 bases at J, leaving 6 bases unmatched.

Sample share makes this clone medium-sized. The chain recombines TRBV5-4 with TRBJ2-2; D remains unclear. V was shortened by 4 bases and J by 7 bases, with 8 bases between the two germline ends. The CDR3 sequence is 12 residues long. Germline-derived CDR1 and CDR2 are SGHNT and YYREEE (reference sequence). Here the CDR3 DNA reads TGTGCCAGCAGCGGGTGGGACGGGGAGCTGTTTTTT. It specifies CASSGWDGELFF.

This clone was recorded once. This sequence joins TRBV2 and TRBJ2-7; the match to TRBD2 covers 7 bases. Germline-derived CDR1 and CDR2 are SNHLY and FYNNEI. CDR3 length: 13 residues. Trimming at V came to 8 bases and at J to 2 bases, leaving 6 bases not matched to a gene. DNA of the CDR3: TGTGCCAGCGTACTAGCGCGAACCTACGAGCAGTACTTC. Residues: CASVLARTYEQYF. The full variable domain, its missing parts supplied by reference TRBV2 and TRBJ2-7, is EPEVTQTPSHQVTQMGQEVILRCVPISNHLYFYWYRQILGQKVEFLVSFYNNEISEKSEIFDDQFSVERPDGSNFTLKIRSTKLEDSAMYFCASVLARTYEQYFGPGTRLTVT.

This clone was observed a single time. This chain uses TRBV5-4 with TRBJ2-1; tentative D call: TRBD1 (5 bases). V was pared by 3 bases and J by 7 bases, with 11 bases between. CDR3 size: 13 residues. The V gene's germline CDR1 is SGHNT and CDR2 YYREEE (reference sequence). The CDR3 bases are TGTGCCAGCAGCTCAGGCCAGGGTAATGAGCAGTTCTTC. It encodes CASSSGQGNEQFF. Using reference TRBV5-4 and TRBJ2-1 for the parts outside the CDR3, the full variable domain is ETGVTQSPTHLIKTRGQQVTLRCSSQSGHNTVSWYQQALGQGPQFIFQYYREEENGRGNFPPRFSGLQFPNYSSELNVNALELDDSALYLCASSSGQGNEQFFGPGTRLTVL.

The CDR3 DNA reads TGTGCCAGCAGCCCCCGCGGGACCTCCTACAATGAGCAGTTCTTC. Its translation: CASSPRGTSYNEQFF. The rearrangement joins TRBV7-9 to TRBJ2-1, with TRBD2 as a possible D gene (6 bases). Germline CDR1 and CDR2: SEHNR and FQNEAQ (reference sequence). Trimming took off 5 bases at V and 0 bases at J, with 11 bases between the two ends. The CDR3 covers 15 residues.

Only a few counts were recorded for this clone. V gene TRBV6-1 combines with J gene TRBJ1-5; D call uncertain. Germline CDR1 is MNHNS and CDR2 is SASEGT. This CDR3 has 13 amino acids. Trimming removed 6 bases at V and 6 bases at J, with 12 bases between. The DNA of the CDR3 is TGTGCCAGCAGCAAAACGCCGGGTCAGCCCCAGCATTTT. Encoded protein: CASSKTPGQPQHF.

The rearrangement joins TRBV6-1 to TRBJ2-7; D unclear. This CDR3 has 14 amino acids. CDR1 is MNHNS and CDR2 is SASEGT in the germline V gene. V shed 4 bases and J shed 5 bases, with 15 bases lying between them. The CDR3, as DNA: TGTGCCAGCAGTGGACCAACGCTCCTAAACGAGCAGTACTTC. Amino acids: CASSGPTLLNEQYF.

The CDR3 region has the DNA TGTGCCACCGGACTAGATAAGACCCAGTACTTC. Amino acid sequence: CATGLDKTQYF. The chain uses TRBV28 and TRBJ2-5, with 7 bases fitting TRBD2. The V and J ends lost 10 bases and 6 bases, in that order; junction bases with no gene match: 5. The V gene's germline CDR1 is MDHEN and CDR2 SYDVKM. The CDR3 consists of 11 residues.